This T cell receptor beta chain was obtained from a study of T cell responses to AZD1222 COVID-19 vaccine. The method was immunoSEQ multiplex PCR; TCRdb's version includes in-frame clones alone and lacks a portion of them. Of more than 150,000 clones in the sample, 70% to 90% were seen once. V gave up 5 bases and J gave up 0 bases, with 10 bases separating them. This CDR3 region has 15 residues. The V gene's germline CDR1 is SNHLY and CDR2 FYNNEI. This receptor was identified in an adult in good health. This rearrangement joins TRBV2 to TRBJ1-4, with D unclear. Material: peripheral blood, obtained on day 0 of AZD1222 vaccination. CDR3 amino acids: CASSTSRTTNEKLFF. The CDR3 nucleotides read TGTGCCAGCAGTACAAGCAGGACAACTAATGAAAAACTGTTTTTT.